This T cell receptor (beta chain) appears in the sequencing data of a study of blood T cell repertoires in COVID-19. Study summary: Italy, Spain and the United States were the sources of the convalescent and acute COVID-19 samples. Sources were T cells, B-cell-depleted T cells, or PBMCs; the material itself was cDNA or gDNA.

The repertoire was sequenced with immunoSEQ multiplex PCR; TCRdb's copy has only in-frame clones and lacks some. The data show about 300,000 clones, with 87% seen just once and around 6% held by the top ten. Across fewer than 25 US areas, participants ranged in age from roughly 18 to 95 years. Cohort assignment relied on participant-reported clinical history. From germline, CDR1 is MNHNS and CDR2 SASEGT. V lost 1 base to trimming and J lost 3 bases, with 10 bases between them. The CDR3 is made up of 16 amino acids. The sequence derives from a woman in her thirties who had recovered from COVID-19. Sequencing was carried out using PBMCs or T cells enriched from blood (not recorded which). The chain couples TRBV6-1 to TRBJ1-6, with TRBD1 as a possible D gene (6 bases). The DNA of the CDR3 is TGTGCCAGCAGTGAAGAGGGGGGGTACTATAATTCACCCCTCCACTTT. It yields the protein CASSEEGGYYNSPLHF.